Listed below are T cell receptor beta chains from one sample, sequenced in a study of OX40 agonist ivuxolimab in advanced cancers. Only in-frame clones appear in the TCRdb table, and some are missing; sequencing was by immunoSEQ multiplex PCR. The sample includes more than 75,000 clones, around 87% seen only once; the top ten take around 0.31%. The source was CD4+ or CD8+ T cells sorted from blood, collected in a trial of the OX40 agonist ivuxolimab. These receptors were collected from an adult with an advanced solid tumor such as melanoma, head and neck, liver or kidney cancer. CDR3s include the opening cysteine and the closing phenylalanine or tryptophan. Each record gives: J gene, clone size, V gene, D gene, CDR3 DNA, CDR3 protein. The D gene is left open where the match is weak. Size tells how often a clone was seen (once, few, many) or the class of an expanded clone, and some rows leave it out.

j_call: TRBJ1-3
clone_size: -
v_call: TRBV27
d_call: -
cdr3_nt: TGTGCCAGCAGTTTAGCGGGAGTTGGAAACACCATATATTTT
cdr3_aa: CASSLAGVGNTIYF

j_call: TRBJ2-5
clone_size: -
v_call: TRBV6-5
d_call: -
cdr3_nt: TGTGCCAGCAGTTACTCAGGGGAGACCCAGTACTTC
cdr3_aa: CASSYSGETQYF

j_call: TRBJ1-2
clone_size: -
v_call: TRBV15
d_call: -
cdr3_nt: TGTGCCACCAGCAGAGATCGAGAGGGGGATAGGACCTTC
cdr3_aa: CATSRDREGDRTF

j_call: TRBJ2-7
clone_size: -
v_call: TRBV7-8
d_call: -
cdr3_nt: TGTGCCAGCAGCTCAGTTCGTACAGGTTTCGAGCAGTACTTC
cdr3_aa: CASSSVRTGFEQYF

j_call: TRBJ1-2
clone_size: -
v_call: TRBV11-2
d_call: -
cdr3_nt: TGTGCCAGCAGCTGGGGTTCAGGGGATCTCGGCTACACCTTC
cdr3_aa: CASSWGSGDLGYTF

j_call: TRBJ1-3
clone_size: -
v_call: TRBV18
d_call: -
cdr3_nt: TGTGCCAGCTCACCAAGTGGACAAAGAAACACCATATATTTT
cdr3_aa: CASSPSGQRNTIYF

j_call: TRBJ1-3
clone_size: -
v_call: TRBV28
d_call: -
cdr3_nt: TGTGCCAGCAGTCCACCAGGGTTCTCTGGAAACACCATATATTTT
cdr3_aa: CASSPPGFSGNTIYF

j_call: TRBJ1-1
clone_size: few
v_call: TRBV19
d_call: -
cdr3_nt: TGTGCCAGTAGTATAAACATACAGATGAACACTGAAGCTTTCTTT
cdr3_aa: CASSINIQMNTEAFF

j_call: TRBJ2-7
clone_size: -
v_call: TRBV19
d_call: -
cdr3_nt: TGTGCCAGTAGTACAACCATGGACGCTCCCTACGAGCAGTACTTC
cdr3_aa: CASSTTMDAPYEQYF

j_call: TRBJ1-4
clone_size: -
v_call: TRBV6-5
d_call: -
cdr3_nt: TGTGCCAGCAGTTACGATAGGGGATCCAATGAAAAACTGTTTTTT
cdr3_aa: CASSYDRGSNEKLFF

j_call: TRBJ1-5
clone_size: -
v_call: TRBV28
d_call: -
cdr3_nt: TGTGCCAGCAGCCTATCGGGGGGCGGCAATCAGCCCCAGCATTTT
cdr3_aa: CASSLSGGGNQPQHF

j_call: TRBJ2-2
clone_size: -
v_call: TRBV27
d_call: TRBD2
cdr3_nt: TGTGCCAGCATCCCGTACCCGGCGGGGGGGCCGGGCACCGGGGAGCTGTTTTTT
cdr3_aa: CASIPYPAGGPGTGELFF

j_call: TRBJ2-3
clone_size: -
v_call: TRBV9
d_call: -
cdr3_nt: TGTGCCAGCAGCGTTATAACTAGCACAGATACGCAGTATTTT
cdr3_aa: CASSVITSTDTQYF

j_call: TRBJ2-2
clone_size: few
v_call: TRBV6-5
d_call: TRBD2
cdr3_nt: TGTGCCAGCAGTTACCGTGCGGGGGGGCCCGGGGAGCTGTTTTTT
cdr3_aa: CASSYRAGGPGELFF

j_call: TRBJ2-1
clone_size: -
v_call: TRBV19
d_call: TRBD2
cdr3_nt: TGTGCCAGTAGCCGCCGCCCGACTAGCGGGAGGGCCGGGGTCGGGCAGTTCTTC
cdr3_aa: CASSRRPTSGRAGVGQFF

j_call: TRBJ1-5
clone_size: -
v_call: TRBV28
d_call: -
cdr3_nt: TGTGCCAGCAGTTTATTCCGTGCCGGCGGGGGCCCCCAGCATTTT
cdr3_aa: CASSLFRAGGGPQHF